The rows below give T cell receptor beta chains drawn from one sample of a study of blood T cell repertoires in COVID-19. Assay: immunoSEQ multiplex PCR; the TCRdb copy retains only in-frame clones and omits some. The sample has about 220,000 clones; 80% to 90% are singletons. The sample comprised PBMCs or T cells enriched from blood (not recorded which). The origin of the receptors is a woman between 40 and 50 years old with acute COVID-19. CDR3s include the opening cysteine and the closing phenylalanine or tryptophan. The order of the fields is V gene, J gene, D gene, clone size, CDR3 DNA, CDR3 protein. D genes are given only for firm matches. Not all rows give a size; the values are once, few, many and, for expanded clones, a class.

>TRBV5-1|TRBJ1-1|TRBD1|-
TGCGCCAGCAGCCCGTGGACAGGGGGGAGGAACACTGAAGCTTTCTTT
CASSPWTGGRNTEAFF
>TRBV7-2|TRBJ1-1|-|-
TGTGCCAGCATCACGACGACAGAAACCATACTGAACACTGAAGCTTTCTTT
CASITTTETILNTEAFF
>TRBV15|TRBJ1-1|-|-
TGTGCCACCAGCAGAGATGACAGACTGAACACTGAAGCTTTCTTT
CATSRDDRLNTEAFF
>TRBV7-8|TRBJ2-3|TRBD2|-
TGTGCCAGCAGATCAGAGGGACTAGCGTTCGCGGCAGATACGCAGTATTTT
CASRSEGLAFAADTQYF
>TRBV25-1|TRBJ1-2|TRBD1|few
TGTGCCAGCAGCGATTACAGGGGAGTGAGATGGTATGGCTACACCTTC
CASSDYRGVRWYGYTF
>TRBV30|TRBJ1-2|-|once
TGTGCCTGGAGTGCATACAGCTATGGCTACACCTTC
CAWSAYSYGYTF
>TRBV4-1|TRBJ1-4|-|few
TGCGCCAGCAGCCAAGGGGAGTTGATTAATGAAAAACTGTTTTTT
CASSQGELINEKLFF
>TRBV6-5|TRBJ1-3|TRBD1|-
TGTGCCAGCACCCCCGGACAGGCGCGAAACACCATATATTTT
CASTPGQARNTIYF
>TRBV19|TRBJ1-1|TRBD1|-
TGTGCCAGTAGCAATCCCGGACAGGGGGCCACTGAAGCTTTCTTT
CASSNPGQGATEAFF
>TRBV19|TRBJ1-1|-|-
TGTGCCAGTATCAATCAGTATGTGAACACTGAAGCTTTCTTT
CASINQYVNTEAFF
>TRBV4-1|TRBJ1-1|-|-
TGCGCCAGCAGCCAAGGTAGTTTGGGGGGGACTGAAGCTTTCTTT
CASSQGSLGGTEAFF
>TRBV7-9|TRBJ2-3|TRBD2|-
TGTGCCAGCAGCCCCTGGAGCGGGGACGGACCTGCAGATACGCAGTATTTT
CASSPWSGDGPADTQYF
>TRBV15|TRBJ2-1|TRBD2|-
TGTGCCACCAGCAGAGATCCGCCAGGAGCGGGGGGGCCGGATGAGCAGTTCTTC
CATSRDPPGAGGPDEQFF
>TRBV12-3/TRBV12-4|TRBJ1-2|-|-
TGTGCCAGCGAGGTCGGGAGAGGCTACACCTTC
CASEVGRGYTF
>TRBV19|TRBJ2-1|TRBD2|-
TGTGCCAGTAGTGACGCCTCTAGCGGGGGTTACAATGAGCAGTTCTTC
CASSDASSGGYNEQFF
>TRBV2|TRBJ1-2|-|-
TGTGCCAGCGCGAGAGGGGGTCTCTATGGCTACACCTTC
CASARGGLYGYTF
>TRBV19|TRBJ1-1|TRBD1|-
TGTGCCAGTAGTTCCCAGGGGGGACGGACTGAAGCTTTCTTT
CASSSQGGRTEAFF
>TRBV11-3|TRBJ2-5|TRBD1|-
TGTGCCAGCAGCTTGGGGACAGGAGCTGATAGGACCCAGTACTTC
CASSLGTGADRTQYF
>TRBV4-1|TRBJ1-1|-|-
TGCGCCAGCAGCCAACCAGCCCAGGGCCCCACTGAAGCTTTCTTT
CASSQPAQGPTEAFF
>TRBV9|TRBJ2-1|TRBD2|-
TGTGCCAGCAGCCCTCCTGGACCGGGGGGGGAGCAGTTCTTC
CASSPPGPGGEQFF
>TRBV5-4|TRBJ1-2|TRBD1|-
TGTGCCAGCAGCTCGGAGCACAGGGGGAAAGGTGGCTACACCTTC
CASSSEHRGKGGYTF
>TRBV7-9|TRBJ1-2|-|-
TGTGCCAGCAGCTTACAGGAAAACTATGGCTACACCTTC
CASSLQENYGYTF
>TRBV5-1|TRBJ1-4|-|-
TGCGCCAGCAGCACAGGTGCCGCAACTAATGAAAAACTGTTTTTT
CASSTGAATNEKLFF
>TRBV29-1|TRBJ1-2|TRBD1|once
TGCAGCGTGAGGACAGGGGAGAGCTACACCTTC
CSVRTGESYTF
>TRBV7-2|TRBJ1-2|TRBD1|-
TGTGCCAGCAGCTTAGACCTGGGGACAGACAACTATGGCTACACCTTC
CASSLDLGTDNYGYTF
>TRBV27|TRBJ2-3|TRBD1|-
TGTGCCAGCAGTTTGGGACAGGGGTCAGATACGCAGTATTTT
CASSLGQGSDTQYF
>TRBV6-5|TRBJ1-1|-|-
TGTGCCAGCAGTATGGCCCGGGACACTGAAGCTTTCTTT
CASSMARDTEAFF
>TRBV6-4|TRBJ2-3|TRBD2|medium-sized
TGTGCCAGCAGTGACCGGGGGGGGGCATCTGATACGCAGTATTTT
CASSDRGGASDTQYF
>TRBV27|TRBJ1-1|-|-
TGTGCCAGCAGTTTTGGGCAGTTGAACACTGAAGCTTTCTTT
CASSFGQLNTEAFF
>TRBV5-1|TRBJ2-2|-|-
TGCGCCAGCAGCTTGGTTAAGGCTAGCCGGACCGGGGAGCTGTTTTTT
CASSLVKASRTGELFF
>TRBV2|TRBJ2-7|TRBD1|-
TGTGCCAGCAGTGAAGGGCAGGGGGCCTACGAGCAGTACTTC
CASSEGQGAYEQYF
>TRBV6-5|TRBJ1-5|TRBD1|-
TGTGCCAGCAGTCCAGGGGGCGGGCAGCCCCAGCATTTT
CASSPGGGQPQHF
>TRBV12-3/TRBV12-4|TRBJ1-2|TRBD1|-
TGTGCCAGCAGCCCGGACAGGGACTATGGCTACACCTTC
CASSPDRDYGYTF
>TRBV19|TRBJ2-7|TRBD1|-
TGTGCCAGCGGACAGGGAGTAGAGCAGTACTTC
CASGQGVEQYF
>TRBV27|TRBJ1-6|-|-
TGTGCCAGCAGTCAACCACGTACAGGGCGGGATTCACCCCTCCACTTT
CASSQPRTGRDSPLHF
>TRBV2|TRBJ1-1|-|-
TGTGCCAGCATGAGGAGTAGGGGGGGATTAATGAACACTGAAGCTTTCTTT
CASMRSRGGLMNTEAFF
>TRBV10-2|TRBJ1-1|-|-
TGCGCCAGCAGTGAGTCGTATCCGAACACTGAAGCTTTCTTT
CASSESYPNTEAFF
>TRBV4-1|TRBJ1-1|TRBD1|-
TGCGCCAGCAGCTTTATTGGACAGGGCAAGAACACTGAAGCTTTCTTT
CASSFIGQGKNTEAFF
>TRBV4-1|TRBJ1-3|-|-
TGCGCCAGCAGCCAAGATCGCGGGTCTGGAAACACCATATATTTT
CASSQDRGSGNTIYF
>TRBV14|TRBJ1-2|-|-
TGTGCCAGCAGCCAAACCGGGACAAGGGTACTCTATGGCTACACCTTC
CASSQTGTRVLYGYTF
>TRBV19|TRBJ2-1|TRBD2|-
TGTGCCAGTAGTGAACTGAGCGGGGGGCGATATAATGAGCAGTTCTTC
CASSELSGGRYNEQFF
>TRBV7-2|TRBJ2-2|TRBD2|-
TGTGCCAGCAGCTTAGATCCTAGCGGGGGTCACACCGGGGAGCTGTTTTTT
CASSLDPSGGHTGELFF